Included here is one T cell receptor beta chain sequence, with context. The sample belongs to a study of blood T cell repertoires in COVID-19. Looking at the study overall: Acute and convalescent COVID-19 samples came from the United States, Italy and Spain.

Germline CDR1 reads MNHEY; CDR2 reads SVGAGI. The CDR3 runs to 14 residues. J gave up 6 bases and V 6 bases, and 7 bases lay outside the gene matches. In the original analysis: Amplification of reference gene primers provided the estimated nucleated cell counts. Produced via immunoSEQ multiplex PCR; TCRdb's table is partial and in-frame only. Clone size and the V and J calls come from that table; the DNA yielded D and trimming. The table shows roughly 79,000 clones, with around 84% occurring only once. Sequencing was carried out using peripheral blood. The receptor was isolated from a man aged 45-65 years with acute or convalescent COVID-19. The rearrangement joins TRBV6-5 to TRBJ2-1, with TRBD2 matching over 8 bases. CDR3 sequence (DNA): TGTGCCAGCAGCCGGGGACTAGGGGTCAATGAGCAGTTCTTC. Protein product: CASSRGLGVNEQFF.